This TCR beta chain came from a study of T-cell reconstitution after alpha-beta-depleted transplantation in children. Unique molecular identifiers were built into the TCRbeta library. TCRdb re-derived calls from the PCR reads in MiXCR, one entry per CDR3 protein. The sample lists roughly 350,000 distinct CDR3 sequences; 9% to 12% were seen once. This clonotype appeared a few times. Trimming removed 0 bases from V and 8 bases from J, with 9 bases in between. CDR1 SGHDT and CDR2 YYEEEE come from the germline V gene. The CDR3 runs to 14 residues. Sample: PBMCs from the stem cell graft donor, taken from the stem cell graft. The chain employs TRBV5-6 and TRBJ1-6, with D hard to call. This TCR came from a human donor who donated a stem cell graft to a child with acute lymphoblastic leukemia. In DNA form, the CDR3 reads TGTGCCAGCAGCTTGGCCCCAGACGATTCACCCCTCCACTTT. Translating gives CASSLAPDDSPLHF.